Each of the 30 T cell receptor beta chains below was sequenced from the same sample in a study of shared clonotypes between healthy human individuals. Clones were sequenced by immunoSEQ multiplex PCR, and TCRdb holds only the in-frame ones, with some missing. The sample shows around 1.6 million clones, approximately 98% of them seen only once. Sequencing used naive CD4+ T cells sorted from blood. Regarding subset: CD45RA+ positively selected. These receptors were taken from a man aged 25 to 45 in good health.

The gene calls are TRBV10-3 and TRBJ2-5, with 8 nucleotides matching TRBD2. Trimming took 6 bases from V and 5 from J; bases not matched to a gene: 5. The germline V gene has CDR1 ENHRY and CDR2 SYGVKD. This CDR3 contains 13 residues. CDR3 loop: CAIRREGRETQYF. Written as DNA, the CDR3 is TGTGCCATCAGACGGGAGGGCCGTGAGACCCAGTACTTC.

The table lists this clone with a count of one. The rearrangement uses TRBV2 and TRBJ2-5; weak D call: TRBD2 (5 bases). Germline-derived CDR1 and CDR2 are SNHLY and FYNNEI. V lost 5 bases, J lost 5 bases, and 9 bases lay in between. The CDR3 is 12 amino acids. CDR3 coding DNA: TGTGCCAGCAGTCTGGGAGCTGAGACCCAGTACTTC. Translated, it gives CASSLGAETQYF.

This chain uses TRBV9 with TRBJ2-7; weak D call: TRBD1 (6 bases). Trimming took 1 base from V and 6 from J, leaving 26 bases between them. CDR3 length: 18 amino acids. Germline values: CDR1 SGDLS, CDR2 YYNGEE. The DNA of the CDR3 is TGTGCCAGCAGCGTATCCGTCCTGGCTAACAGGGCTTTGGGCGAGCAGTACTTC. It specifies CASSVSVLANRALGEQYF.

Of note for this clone: In the same sample, other DNA sequences code for this CDR3. This chain connects TRBV2 to TRBJ1-1, with D possibly matching TRBD1 (6 bases). Trimming took off 8 bases at V and 0 bases at J, with 10 bases between the two ends. Germline V gene sequence: CDR1 SNHLY, CDR2 FYNNEI. This CDR3 has 13 amino acids. The CDR3 DNA sequence: TGTGCCAGCTCAGGGGAAATGAACACTGAAGCTTTCTTT. Encoded protein: CASSGEMNTEAFF.

This chain joins TRBV19 and TRBJ2-7; 9 nucleotides agree with TRBD1. V dropped 10 bases and J dropped 3; count of bases not matched to a gene: 4. The CDR3 runs to 12 residues. Germline CDR1 LNHDA, CDR2 SQIVND (reference sequence). CDR3 sequence: CATGQGLYEQYF. The CDR3 bases are TGTGCCACGGGACAGGGACTCTACGAGCAGTACTTC.

CDR3 sequence: CASSASGQGAHEQYF. CDR3 nucleotide sequence: TGTGCCAGCAGTGCTAGTGGACAGGGGGCGCATGAGCAGTACTTC. The chain uses TRBV28 and TRBJ2-7; TRBD1 aligns across 11 bases. This CDR3 has 15 residues. V lost 5 bases to trimming and J lost 7 bases; unmatched junction nucleotides: 10. Germline V gene sequence: CDR1 MDHEN, CDR2 SYDVKM. Full variable domain (rest looked up from reference TRBV28 and TRBJ2-7): DVKVTQSSRYLVKRTGEKVFLECVQDMDHENMFWYRQDPGLGLRLIYFSYDVKMKEKGDIPEGYSVSREKKERFSLILESASTNQTSMYLCASSASGQGAHEQYFGPGTRLTVT.

The chain links TRBV4-3 to TRBJ2-1, with D perhaps matching TRBD2 (5 bases). Per the germline V gene, CDR1 is LGHNA and CDR2 is YSLEER. V lost 0 bases and J lost 9, with 15 bases in between. This CDR3 is 15 amino acids long. The CDR3 sequence: CASSQDLGLWTEQFF. The DNA for the CDR3 is TGCGCCAGCAGCCAAGATCTCGGACTGTGGACTGAGCAGTTCTTC.

J is TRBJ2-5 and V is TRBV15; D call uncertain. CDR3 length: 14 residues. V shed 1 base and J shed 3 bases, with 9 bases lying between them. The germline gives CDR1 LNHNV, CDR2 YYDKDF (reference sequence). CDR3: CATSRVGTKETQYF. The CDR3 region has the DNA TGTGCCACCAGCAGAGTAGGCACAAAAGAGACCCAGTACTTC.

On this clone itself: The identical CDR3 is also encoded by other nucleotide sequences in the sample. V and J are TRBV5-1 and TRBJ2-3; D is undetermined. Trimming left V 0 bases short and J 4 bases short, with 3 bases between. The V gene's germline CDR1 is SGHRS and CDR2 YFSETQ. This CDR3 is 12 amino acids long. The CDR3 reads CASSLVPDTQYF. The CDR3 region has the DNA TGCGCCAGCAGCTTGGTGCCAGATACGCAGTATTTT.

The chain carries TRBV6-6 and TRBJ2-3; 13 bases line up with TRBD2. V trimming: 7 bases; J trimming: 2 bases; junction bases outside the gene matches: 6. This CDR3 contains 16 residues. The germline gives CDR1 MNHNY, CDR2 SVGAGI (reference sequence). The CDR3 nucleotides are TGTGCCAGCACCGACGGACTAGCGGGAGTCACAGATACGCAGTATTTT. Protein: CASTDGLAGVTDTQYF.

The chain combines TRBV7-8 with TRBJ2-3, with D possibly matching TRBD2 (6 bases). Trimming took off 5 bases at V and 5 bases at J, with 11 bases between the two ends. Germline V gene sequence: CDR1 SGHVS, CDR2 FQNEAQ. The CDR3 runs to 13 residues. In nucleotides, the CDR3 is TGTGCCAGCAGCCCGGACTACAAAGATACGCAGTATTTT. It specifies CASSPDYKDTQYF.

This clone has just one count. This chain connects TRBV18 to TRBJ2-5, with 7 bases identical to TRBD2. Germline V lookup: CDR1 KGHSH, CDR2 LQKENI. CDR3 size: 15 residues. V dropped 4 bases and J dropped 1; count of bases not matched to a gene: 6. DNA of the CDR3: TGTGCCAGCTCACAGAACCGGGGGGTCCAAGAGACCCAGTACTTC. Amino acids: CASSQNRGVQETQYF.

This chain links TRBV5-1 with TRBJ2-2, with 10 bases identical to TRBD2. V trimming: 6 bases; J trimming: 3 bases; junction bases outside the gene matches: 5. CDR1 SGHRS and CDR2 YFSETQ come from the germline V gene. There are 15 residues in the CDR3. In DNA, the CDR3 is TGCGCCAGCAATAGACTAGCGGGCGACACCGGGGAGCTGTTTTTT. It translates to CASNRLAGDTGELFF.

J is TRBJ1-1 and V is TRBV10-1, with D possibly TRBD1 on 6 matching bases. Trimming left V 4 bases short and J 4 bases short, with 10 bases between. Germline V gene sequence: CDR1 WNHNN, CDR2 SYGVQD (reference sequence). The CDR3 is 13 amino acids. CDR3: CASSVTGSTEAFF. The CDR3 DNA reads TGCGCCAGCAGTGTAACAGGGTCCACTGAAGCTTTCTTT.

DNA of the CDR3: TGTGCCACCAGCAGAGAGGTACCTAGCGGGAACTACGAGCAGTACTTC. This translates into CATSREVPSGNYEQYF. The gene calls are TRBV15 and TRBJ2-7, with TRBD2 matching over 9 bases. This CDR3 comprises 16 residues. The germline V gene has CDR1 LNHNV and CDR2 YYDKDF (reference sequence). V trimming: 0 bases; J trimming: 3 bases; junction bases outside the gene matches: 6.

This chain links TRBV29-1 with TRBJ2-1, with D possibly matching TRBD2 (6 bases). CDR3 length: 15 amino acids. Looked up from germline, CDR1 is SQVTM and CDR2 is ANQGSEA. The ends were cut back, 6 bases at V and 7 bases at J, with 22 bases in the middle. The chain's CDR3 is CSVVLFAGRQNEQFF. The CDR3 DNA reads as TGCAGCGTGGTCCTTTTTGCGGGAAGACAGAATGAGCAGTTCTTC.

The chain uses TRBV11-3 and TRBJ2-1, with 9 bases fitting TRBD2. Germline V gene data show CDR1 as SGHNT and CDR2 as YENEEA. The CDR3 is made up of 16 amino acids. J gave up 8 bases and V 1 base, and 9 bases lay outside the gene matches. The chain's CDR3 is CASSLGGRAGGDEQFF. The CDR3 DNA sequence: TGTGCCAGCAGCTTAGGAGGTAGAGCGGGAGGTGATGAGCAGTTCTTC.

Points on this clone: Other nucleotide sequences from this sample produce the same CDR3. The chain has TRBV30 and TRBJ2-7; unclear D gene. The ends were cut back, 4 bases at V and 2 bases at J, with 6 bases in the middle. The CDR3 has 11 residues. Germline V gene sequence: CDR1 GTSNPN, CDR2 SVGIG (reference sequence). DNA for the CDR3: TGTGCCTGGAATAGGGCCTACGAGCAGTACTTC. Amino acids: CAWNRAYEQYF.

This chain uses TRBV25-1 with TRBJ2-7; TRBD1 agrees at 7 bases. V lost 5 bases and J lost 6; bases outside the gene matches: 10. The CDR3 sequence is 14 residues long. CDR1 and CDR2 from the germline V gene are MGHDK and SYGVNS. CDR3 residues: CASSIFTGAGEQYF. The CDR3 coding sequence is TGTGCCAGCAGTATATTTACAGGGGCGGGCGAGCAGTACTTC.

The chain combines TRBV29-1 with TRBJ2-1; D perhaps matches TRBD2 (6 bases). The CDR3 spans 14 residues. V lost 7 bases, J lost 2 bases, and 15 bases lay in between. Per germline, CDR1 SQVTM and CDR2 ANQGSEA. The CDR3 sequence is CSAWDSGAYNEQFF. Written as DNA, the CDR3 is TGCAGCGCCTGGGACTCCGGGGCCTACAATGAGCAGTTCTTC.

The rearrangement joins TRBV27 to TRBJ2-7; TRBD2 matches at 10 bases. Germline loops: CDR1 MNHEY, CDR2 SMNVEV (reference sequence). The V segment lost 5 bases and the J segment 13 bases; nucleotides outside the gene matches: 11. This CDR3 has 13 amino acids. The CDR3 DNA reads as TGTGCCAGCAGTCCCCGTAATAGCGGGAGGAATTACTTC. It translates to CASSPRNSGRNYF.

This rearrangement joins TRBV9 to TRBJ2-2, with D unclear. CDR3 length: 13 amino acids. V lost 0 bases to trimming and J lost 7 bases, with 7 bases between them. CDR1 is SGDLS, CDR2 YYNGEE, per germline. CDR3 sequence (DNA): TGTGCCAGCAGCGTAGCTCACGGCGGGGAGCTGTTTTTT. This gives the protein CASSVAHGGELFF. Together with reference TRBV9 and TRBJ2-2, the CDR3 gives the full variable domain: DSGVTQTPKHLITATGQRVTLRCSPRSGDLSVYWYQQSLDQGLQFLIQYYNGEERAKGNILERFSAQQFPDLHSELNLSSLELGDSALYFCASSVAHGGELFFGEGSRLTVL.

V usage is TRBV25-1 and J usage is TRBJ2-1; no reliable D call. The CDR3 has 16 residues. Trimming shortened V by 1 base and J by 5 bases, and 15 bases separated the two germline ends. CDR1 is MGHDK, CDR2 SYGVNS, per germline. The CDR3 nucleotides are TGTGCCAGCAGTGAATCAGCAGGCCCAAACCACAATGAGCAGTTCTTC. It translates to CASSESAGPNHNEQFF.

The genes are TRBV5-4 and TRBJ1-1; a possible D gene is TRBD1 (5 bases). The CDR3 has 12 amino acids. Germline lookup yields CDR1 SGHNT and CDR2 YYREEE (reference sequence). V was pared by 3 bases and J by 5 bases, with 8 bases between. Here the CDR3 reads CASSSGGTEAFF. The CDR3, as DNA: TGTGCCAGCAGCTCTGGGGGGACTGAAGCTTTCTTT.

This clone has a handful of counts. V is TRBV10-3 and J is TRBJ2-5; D is undetermined. Germline lookup yields CDR1 ENHRY and CDR2 SYGVKD. Deletions cut 2 bases from V and 5 bases from J, with 9 bases between. The CDR3 contains 13 residues. CDR3 residues: CAISEVVLETQYF. The CDR3 bases are TGTGCCATCAGTGAGGTCGTCCTGGAGACCCAGTACTTC.

The chain recombines TRBV5-4 with TRBJ2-7; a weak D match, TRBD2 (5 bases). The CDR3 runs 13 residues. V was pared by 5 bases and J by 3 bases, with 12 bases between. CDR1 and CDR2 from the germline V gene are SGHNT and YYREEE (reference sequence). This CDR3 reads CASSSGIIYEQYF. As DNA, the CDR3 is TGTGCCAGCAGTTCCGGGATAATCTACGAGCAGTACTTC.

This clone was found once. CDR3 in DNA: TGCGCCAGCAGTGAGTCGAGGAGGGGGGATGAAAAACTGTTTTTT. As protein: CASSESRRGDEKLFF. The chain is built from TRBV10-1 and TRBJ1-4, with D possibly TRBD1 on 6 matching bases. The CDR3 runs 15 residues. The germline CDR1 and CDR2 sequences are WNHNN and SYGVQD (reference sequence). V was clipped by 0 bases and J by 6 bases, with 11 bases between them.

Remarks on this clone: This sample also contains other DNA sequences that code for the same CDR3. The V and J genes are TRBV19 and TRBJ2-7, with 7 bases identical to TRBD1. Germline V gene sequence: CDR1 LNHDA, CDR2 SQIVND (reference sequence). There are 13 residues in the CDR3. The trim removed 5 bases at V and 4 bases at J, leaving 5 bases unmatched. In nucleotides, the CDR3 is TGTGCCAGTAGTCGGACAGGTGGGTACGAGCAGTACTTC. It encodes CASSRTGGYEQYF.

Remarks on this clone: The same CDR3 also results from other DNA sequences found in this sample. The chain uses TRBV6-6 and TRBJ2-7; a possible D gene is TRBD2 (5 bases). The germline V gene has CDR1 MNHNY and CDR2 SVGAGI (reference sequence). V was pared by 2 bases and J by 1 base, with 6 bases between. This CDR3 region has 13 residues. The CDR3 loop is CASSYAGSYEQYF. CDR3 sequence (DNA): TGTGCCAGCAGTTACGCGGGTTCCTACGAGCAGTACTTC.

Here the CDR3 reads CASSLDHVIGYTF. The DNA of the CDR3 is TGTGCCAGCAGCTTAGACCACGTGATCGGCTACACCTTC. The chain uses TRBV7-9 and TRBJ1-2; D unresolved. V dropped 1 base and J dropped 8 bases, with 11 bases sitting between them. CDR1 and CDR2 from the germline V gene are SEHNR and FQNEAQ (reference sequence). CDR3 length equals 13 residues. Looking up the rest from reference TRBV7-9 and TRBJ1-2 gives the full variable domain: DTGVSQNPRHKITKRGQNVTFRCDPISEHNRLYWYRQTLGQGPEFLTYFQNEAQLEKSRLLSDRFSAERPKGSFSTLEIQRTEQGDSAMYLCASSLDHVIGYTFGSGTRLTVV.